This T cell receptor beta chain was obtained from a study of blood T cell repertoires in COVID-19. Study overall: Sites in the United States, Italy and Spain provided acute and convalescent COVID-19 samples. PBMCs, B-cell-depleted T cells, or T cells provided the cDNA or gDNA that made up the material.

The participants were between about 18 and 90 years old and came from under 25 US areas. Participants' own reports of clinical history determined their cohort assignment. Assay: immunoSEQ multiplex PCR; the TCRdb copy retains only in-frame clones and omits some. The data contain roughly 300,000 clones, 80% to 90% of them seen just once; the ten biggest clones take up approximately 4.6%. This clone came up once. The V gene lost 3 bases and the J gene lost 8 bases, with 14 bases spanning the gap. Per germline, CDR1 SGHDT and CDR2 YYEEEE. This CDR3 has 13 amino acids. The V and J genes are TRBV5-6 and TRBJ1-2, with D possibly matching TRBD1 (5 bases). The sample taken for sequencing was PBMCs or T cells enriched from blood (not recorded which). This TCR derives from a woman between 35 and 50 years old with acute COVID-19. The CDR3 is CASSSTGLWGYTF. CDR3 nucleotide sequence: TGTGCCAGCAGCTCCACAGGCCTATGGGGCTACACCTTC.